These 18 T cell receptor beta chains share one sample of origin, sequenced in a study of blood T cell repertoires in COVID-19. The data were produced by immunoSEQ multiplex PCR, yet TCRdb's version contains in-frame clones alone and is incomplete. The sample has 150,000 to 200,000 clones; 80% to 90% are singletons. The specimen sequenced was peripheral blood. Receptors originate from a man aged 18 to 29 who had recovered from COVID-19.

This clone has just one count. This chain links TRBV4-1 with TRBJ2-3, with TRBD2 matching 12 bases. The CDR3 has 17 amino acids. Germline V gene sequence: CDR1 MGHRA, CDR2 YSYEKL. Germline trimming cut 4 bases from V and 0 bases from J; bases unmatched to any gene: 5. The DNA for the CDR3 is TGCGCCAGCAGCCGACTAGGACTAGCGGGGAGCACAGATACGCAGTATTTT. Amino acid sequence: CASSRLGLAGSTDTQYF.

The chain recombines TRBV25-1 with TRBJ2-7, with D hard to call. Germline lookup yields CDR1 MGHDK and CDR2 SYGVNS. The CDR3 extends over 12 amino acids. V lost 5 bases, J lost 3 bases, and 8 bases lay in between. This CDR3 reads CASSPRNYEQYF. As DNA, the CDR3 is TGTGCCAGCAGTCCCAGGAACTACGAGCAGTACTTC.

This sequence joins TRBV11-2 and TRBJ2-7; 12 bases map to TRBD2. There are 14 residues in the CDR3. The trim removed 5 bases at V and 5 bases at J, leaving 4 bases unmatched. Germline CDR1 SGHAT, CDR2 FQNNGV. CDR3 in amino acids: CASSRTSGTDEQYF. In DNA, the CDR3 is TGTGCCAGCAGCCGGACTAGCGGGACGGACGAGCAGTACTTC.

The rearrangement links TRBV7-2 to TRBJ2-7; 7 bases agree with TRBD1. CDR1 and CDR2 (germline): SGHTA, FQGNSA. The CDR3 has 14 amino acids. The trim removed 2 bases at V and 0 bases at J, leaving 1 base unmatched. The CDR3 nucleotides are TGTGCCAGCAGCTTAACAGGGGACTCCTACGAGCAGTACTTC. Encoded protein: CASSLTGDSYEQYF.

The gene calls are TRBV24-1 and TRBJ2-5, with TRBD1 as a possible D gene (6 bases). The CDR3 contains 14 residues. Trimming took 8 bases from V and 4 from J, leaving 16 bases between them. The germline CDR1 and CDR2 sequences are KGHDR and SFDVKD. The CDR3 DNA reads TGTGCCACCAAGTCTGCCACAGGGTTAGAGACCCAGTACTTC. Encoded protein: CATKSATGLETQYF.

This clone occurred once. The chain couples TRBV27 to TRBJ2-5; 8 nucleotides agree with TRBD1. The CDR3 sequence is 14 residues long. Germline CDR1 is MNHEY and CDR2 is SMNVEV (reference sequence). V lost 3 bases to trimming and J lost 7 bases; unmatched junction nucleotides: 7. CDR3 DNA sequence: TGTGCCAGCAGTTTTGAACAGGGGACAGGGACCCAGTACTTC. This sequence encodes CASSFEQGTGTQYF.

The chain carries TRBV7-8 and TRBJ2-7; perhaps TRBD1 as D (5 bases). Germline-derived CDR1 and CDR2 are SGHVS and FQNEAQ. Trimming left V 6 bases short and J 5 bases short, with 14 bases between. The CDR3 covers 13 residues. The CDR3 region has the DNA TGTGCCAGCAGTCGAGGACAACACCACGAGCAGTACTTC. Translation gives CASSRGQHHEQYF. The full variable domain, in which reference TRBV7-8 and TRBJ2-7 provide the parts outside the CDR3, is GAGVSQSPRYKVAKRGQDVALRCDPISGHVSLFWYQQALGQGPEFLTYFQNEAQLDKSGLPSDRFFAERPEGSVSTLKIQRTQQEDSAVYLCASSRGQHHEQYFGPGTRLTVT.

The chain couples TRBV18 to TRBJ2-3, with D possibly TRBD1 on 5 matching bases. Germline-derived CDR1 and CDR2 are KGHSH and LQKENI. Trimming stripped 3 bases from V and 5 bases from J, with 12 bases between. This CDR3 is built from 14 residues. The CDR3 protein is CASSPRVLEDTQYF. The CDR3 coding sequence is TGTGCCAGCTCACCCAGGGTTTTGGAAGATACGCAGTATTTT.

The V call is TRBV5-1, the J call TRBJ1-2, with D possibly matching TRBD1 (5 bases). Germline-derived CDR1 and CDR2 are SGHRS and YFSETQ. Trimming took 0 bases from V and 2 from J, leaving 14 bases between them. The CDR3 loop spans 16 amino acids. CDR3 DNA sequence: TGCGCCAGCAGCTTGGAAGGGATGCGGGGGAACTATGGCTACACCTTC. This gives the protein CASSLEGMRGNYGYTF.

The V call is TRBV10-3, the J call TRBJ2-2; TRBD2 is a possible D gene (7 bases). The CDR3 has 16 residues. Trimming shortened V by 4 bases and J by 0 bases, and 12 bases separated the two germline ends. In germline, CDR1 is ENHRY, CDR2 SYGVKD. CDR3 nucleotide sequence: TGTGCCATCAGTGGAGGGGGGGAAGCGAACACCGGGGAGCTGTTTTTT. It translates to CAISGGGEANTGELFF.

This clone turned up a few times. The V and J genes are TRBV19 and TRBJ2-1; D is perhaps TRBD2 (6 bases). The V and J ends lost 7 bases and 12 bases respectively, with 19 bases between them. Per the germline V gene, CDR1 is LNHDA and CDR2 is SQIVND (reference sequence). The CDR3 is 13 residues long. CDR3 DNA sequence: TGTGCCAGTACCACTGGGCAGGGAGGTTGGCAGTTCTTC. Translating it yields CASTTGQGGWQFF. The whole variable domain, remainder taken from reference TRBV19 and TRBJ2-1, is DGGITQSPKYLFRKEGQNVTLSCEQNLNHDAMYWYRQDPGQGLRLIYYSQIVNDFQKGDIAEGYSVSREKKESFPLTVTSAQKNPTAFYLCASTTGQGGWQFFGPGTRLTVL.

The chain recombines TRBV7-2 with TRBJ2-2; TRBD2 matches at 9 bases. Germline loops: CDR1 SGHTA, CDR2 FQGNSA. With 5 bases clipped from V and 6 bases from J, the junction kept 13 bases outside the gene matches. The CDR3 consists of 17 residues. The CDR3 here is CASSTPRSGRTPGELFF. CDR3 DNA: TGTGCCAGCAGCACCCCGAGGAGCGGGAGGACCCCCGGGGAGCTGTTTTTT.

The sample holds one count of this clone. The chain has TRBV21-1 and TRBJ1-2; the DNA was not used to check the table's D call, TRBD1. TRBV21-1 constitutes a pseudogene. The CDR3 length is 15 residues. CDR3 in DNA: TGTGCCAGCAACGTGCCGGGACAGACATACTATGGCTACACCTTC. It translates to CASNVPGQTYYGYTF.

V and J are TRBV10-2 and TRBJ2-3; possibly TRBD2 for D (5 bases). Between the trimmed V and J ends, which lost 6 bases and 9 bases, there was a span of 22 bases. The CDR3 extends over 15 amino acids. Germline V gene sequence: CDR1 WSHSY, CDR2 SAAADI. Here the CDR3 DNA reads TGCGCCAGCAGCGCGGACTGGACGAACATTGGGACGCAGTATTTT. Protein sequence: CASSADWTNIGTQYF.

This chain links TRBV12-5 with TRBJ1-1; a weak D match, TRBD1 (5 bases). The CDR3 is 13 residues long. Trimming cost V 2 bases and J 6 bases, with 10 bases left between them. The germline gives CDR1 LGHNT, CDR2 FRNRAP. The DNA of the CDR3 is TGTGCTAGTGGTTTGTGGGGCCGGGCTGAAGCTTTCTTT. Amino acid sequence: CASGLWGRAEAFF.

The genes are TRBV4-1 and TRBJ2-1; D perhaps matches TRBD2 (6 bases). Germline V gene sequence: CDR1 MGHRA, CDR2 YSYEKL. The CDR3 has 17 amino acids. The V end lost 2 bases, the J end lost 1 base, and 15 bases lay between the germline ends. The CDR3 reads CASSQFHTGASYNEQFF. The CDR3 nucleotides read TGCGCCAGCAGCCAATTCCACACGGGAGCGTCCTACAATGAGCAGTTCTTC.

For the CDR3, the DNA is TGTGCCAGCACCCCGGGACAGACTAGCACAGATACGCAGTATTTT. The encoded protein is CASTPGQTSTDTQYF. J is TRBJ2-3 and V is TRBV21-1; TRBD1, the table's D call, lacks a check against the DNA. TRBV21-1 is described as a pseudogene. The CDR3 contains 15 residues.

The chain carries TRBV24-1 and TRBJ1-5, with D unresolved. Germline CDR1 reads KGHDR; CDR2 reads SFDVKD. The V end lost 0 bases, the J end lost 6 bases, and 8 bases lay between the germline ends. This CDR3 contains 14 residues. CDR3 loop: CATSDLQVGQPQHF. CDR3 in DNA: TGTGCCACCAGTGATTTGCAAGTCGGTCAGCCCCAGCATTTT.